These 2 T cell receptor beta chains came from one sample sequenced in a study of blood T cells in healthy people across ages (dated by TCRdb to between 2014 and 2017). Library preparation used 5' RACE. Sequencing was carried out with an Illumina HiSeq 2500. A second roughly 7 to 11 cycle PCR used a sample-barcoded 5' primer and a J-beta primer mix. TCRdb took the public reads, trimmed them with fastp at Q25, ran MiXCR for clone calling and kept in-frame beta chains. All rows with the same CDR3 protein become a single entry with the most common DNA and genes. Within this sample are 600,000 to 1,000,000 distinct CDR3 sequences, with roughly 50% of them counted one time only. Of the sample, about 20% falls within the top ten clones. The sequenced material came from blood. Receptors originate from a man aged 25 to 40 in good health.

The V and J genes are TRBV3-1 and TRBJ2-7; D is undetermined. Germline V CDR1 and CDR2: LGHDT, YNNKEL (reference sequence). The length of the CDR3 is 11 residues. V was pared by 3 bases and J by 7 bases, with 7 bases between. The CDR3 here is CASSQMGEQYF. CDR3 DNA: TGTGCCAGCAGCCAGATGGGAGAGCAGTACTTC.

The chain couples TRBV29-1 to TRBJ2-2; no reliable D call. The CDR3 totals 12 residues. Germline V gene data show CDR1 as SQVTM and CDR2 as ANQGSEA. Between the trimmed V and J ends, which lost 5 bases and 2 bases, there was a span of 6 bases. As DNA, the CDR3 is TGCAGCGTTTACAGCAACACCGGGGAGCTGTTTTTT. Amino acids: CSVYSNTGELFF.